The 20 T cell receptor beta chains listed next were all sequenced from one sample in a study of T cells in localized non-small cell lung cancer. Clones were read by immunoSEQ multiplex PCR, and TCRdb kept only the in-frame ones, dropping some. The sample contains 90,000 to 100,000 clones, approximately 91% of which appear only once. Here the sequenced sample was PBMCs, taken before any cancer treatment. These receptor sequences come from a woman aged 40-69 years with stage II squamous cell lung carcinoma.

This clone showed up just once. V is TRBV6-1 and J is TRBJ1-5, with TRBD1 identical over 8 bases. This CDR3 has 15 residues. From germline, CDR1 is MNHNS and CDR2 SASEGT. V lost 6 bases, J lost 4 bases, and 8 bases stayed unmatched. CDR3 region: CASRAGQVPNQPQHF. CDR3 bases: TGTGCCAGCAGGGCGGGACAGGTACCGAATCAGCCCCAGCATTTT.

The V and J genes are TRBV5-1 and TRBJ1-1, with D unclear. Germline CDR1 and CDR2: SGHRS and YFSETQ. CDR3 size: 17 residues. V gave up 5 bases and J gave up 4 bases, with 24 bases separating them. The CDR3 DNA reads TGCGCCAGCAGTAACCCCCACGGGGTTGCTTACGGCACTGAAGCTTTCTTT. Protein: CASSNPHGVAYGTEAFF.

The CDR3 DNA sequence: TGTGCCAGCAGTGAAGCGGGGGGCCCTCTTGTGACAGATACGCAGTATTTT. Encoded protein: CASSEAGGPLVTDTQYF. The genes are TRBV6-4 and TRBJ2-3; 9 bases align to TRBD2. Germline V gene data show CDR1 as MRHNA and CDR2 as SNTAGT. The CDR3 is 17 residues long. Trimming at V came to 3 bases and at J to 3 bases, leaving 10 bases not matched to a gene.

V usage is TRBV27 and J usage is TRBJ2-7; no reliable D call. V lost 2 bases to trimming and J lost 3 bases, with 8 bases between them. Germline CDR1 MNHEY, CDR2 SMNVEV (reference sequence). This CDR3 has 13 amino acids. The CDR3 sequence is CASSLTYYYEQYF. The CDR3 DNA sequence: TGTGCCAGCAGTTTAACCTATTACTACGAGCAGTACTTC.

This chain connects TRBV20-1 to TRBJ1-1, with D perhaps TRBD1 (6 bases). Germline V lookup: CDR1 DFQATT, CDR2 SNEGSKA (reference sequence). The germline V and J ends were trimmed by 4 bases and 7 bases, with 10 bases remaining between them. The CDR3 spans 11 residues. The CDR3 protein is CSAKNRDEAFF. For the CDR3, the DNA is TGCAGTGCTAAAAACAGGGATGAAGCTTTCTTT.

The CDR3 DNA reads as TGTGCCACCAGCAGAGATCCGTATGCTCGCGGCGGCGGGGCCAACGTCCTGACTTTC. Protein sequence: CATSRDPYARGGGANVLTF. The V gene is TRBV15, the J gene TRBJ2-6; D uncertain. Trimming took off 0 bases at V and 4 bases at J, with 19 bases between the two ends. This CDR3 is built from 19 residues. Germline CDR1 is LNHNV and CDR2 is YYDKDF (reference sequence).

The V gene is TRBV7-9, the J gene TRBJ2-2; perhaps D is TRBD1 or TRBD2 (5 bases each). Germline loops: CDR1 SEHNR, CDR2 FQNEAQ (reference sequence). This CDR3 has 16 residues. V was cut by 4 bases and J by 0 bases, with 12 bases left in between. The CDR3 loop is CASSSGTDSNTGELFF. The CDR3 coding sequence is TGTGCCAGCAGCTCTGGGACGGACTCGAACACCGGGGAGCTGTTTTTT.

The chain has TRBV11-2 and TRBJ2-3; 13 bases are shared with TRBD2. CDR3 size: 15 residues. V shed 5 bases, J shed 5 bases, and the junction held 4 bases outside the gene matches. The germline CDR1 and CDR2 sequences are SGHAT and FQNNGV. CDR3 sequence: CASSPGLAGEDTQYF. Here the CDR3 DNA reads TGTGCCAGCAGCCCTGGACTAGCGGGGGAAGATACGCAGTATTTT.

The chain combines TRBV5-4 with TRBJ2-2; 14 bases fit TRBD2. Germline loops: CDR1 SGHNT, CDR2 YYREEE (reference sequence). The CDR3 is 17 amino acids. V lost 3 bases, J lost 5 bases, and 6 bases stayed unmatched. The CDR3 here is CASSSGLAGVSTGELFF. In nucleotides, the CDR3 is TGTGCCAGCAGCTCGGGACTAGCGGGAGTCAGTACCGGGGAGCTGTTTTTT.

The V gene is TRBV5-6, the J gene TRBJ2-1; tentatively, D is TRBD2 (6 bases). V was pared by 4 bases and J by 3 bases, with 11 bases between. This CDR3 has 14 amino acids. Germline V gene sequence: CDR1 SGHDT, CDR2 YYEEEE. The CDR3: CASSRLADYNEQFF. In nucleotides, the CDR3 is TGTGCCAGCAGCCGGTTAGCGGACTACAATGAGCAGTTCTTC.

The chain combines TRBV28 with TRBJ2-7, with 7 positions matching TRBD2. This CDR3 has 13 amino acids. The germline CDR1 and CDR2 sequences are MDHEN and SYDVKM. The ends lost 6 bases at V and 3 bases at J; junction bases unmatched: 5. The CDR3 DNA reads TGTGCCAGCAGATCCGCGGGGGACTACGAGCAGTACTTC. Its translation is CASRSAGDYEQYF.

The chain is built from TRBV5-6 and TRBJ2-3; possibly TRBD1 or TRBD2 for D (6 bases each). CDR3 size: 13 residues. Trimming removed 3 bases at V and 9 bases at J, with 14 bases between. Germline V CDR1 and CDR2: SGHDT, YYEEEE. The CDR3 is CASSSSRGGTQYF. In DNA form, the CDR3 reads TGTGCCAGCAGCTCGTCTCGAGGGGGGACGCAGTATTTT.

V and J are TRBV6-5 and TRBJ2-1; a weak D match, TRBD1 (6 bases). Deletions cut 6 bases from V and 4 bases from J, with 16 bases between. This CDR3 region has 15 residues. Looked up from germline, CDR1 is MNHEY and CDR2 is SVGAGI. For the CDR3, the DNA is TGTGCCAGCAGCACCAGCAACAGGGTTTACAATGAGCAGTTCTTC. This translates into CASSTSNRVYNEQFF.

This chain uses TRBV9 with TRBJ2-2; no definite D call. Deletions cut 0 bases from V and 6 bases from J, with 9 bases between. There are 14 residues in the CDR3. In germline, CDR1 is SGDLS, CDR2 YYNGEE. The CDR3 reads CASSVDWFAGELFF. The CDR3 DNA reads TGTGCCAGCAGCGTAGACTGGTTCGCCGGGGAGCTGTTTTTT.

The chain is built from TRBV10-2 and TRBJ1-2; 7 bases are a match to TRBD1. The germline V gene has CDR1 WSHSY and CDR2 SAAADI. CDR3 length: 13 residues. Unmatched junction bases numbered 11, after V lost 9 bases and J lost 7 bases. CDR3 coding DNA: TGCGCCAGTTCCATACAGGGGTCGGGTGGCTACACCTTC. Its protein is CASSIQGSGGYTF.

The chain uses TRBV5-4 and TRBJ2-3; 8 bases agree with TRBD2. CDR1 and CDR2 from the germline V gene are SGHNT and YYREEE (reference sequence). This CDR3 is 14 amino acids long. J lost 8 bases, V lost 0 bases, and 5 bases had no gene match. CDR3 protein: CASSLVSGDPTQYF. The CDR3, as DNA: TGTGCCAGCAGCTTGGTTAGCGGGGACCCTACGCAGTATTTT.

The genes are TRBV7-9 and TRBJ2-1; TRBD2 aligns across 10 bases. Germline V CDR1 and CDR2: SEHNR, FQNEAQ (reference sequence). The ends lost 7 bases at V and 2 bases at J; junction bases unmatched: 5. This CDR3 has 15 residues. The CDR3 protein is CASTPLAGTYNEQFF. In nucleotides, the CDR3 is TGTGCCAGCACCCCACTAGCGGGAACCTACAATGAGCAGTTCTTC.

The chain has TRBV6-1 and TRBJ2-7, with 12 bases fitting TRBD2. J was trimmed by 3 bases and V by 5 bases; bases with no gene match: 5. Germline CDR1 is MNHNS and CDR2 is SASEGT. CDR3 length equals 15 residues. CDR3 nucleotides: TGTGCCAGCAGTTTGCGGACTAGCGGGGTCTACGAGCAGTACTTC. Translated: CASSLRTSGVYEQYF.

The chain links TRBV25-1 to TRBJ2-1; 7 nucleotides agree with TRBD1. V was pared by 8 bases and J by 0 bases, with 4 bases of the junction left unmatched. The CDR3 is made up of 14 amino acids. Germline-derived CDR1 and CDR2 are MGHDK and SYGVNS. The chain's CDR3 is CASQGQTSYNEQFF. CDR3 in DNA: TGTGCCAGCCAGGGACAGACCTCCTACAATGAGCAGTTCTTC.

The rearrangement uses TRBV6-5 and TRBJ2-7; D ambiguous. This CDR3 contains 13 residues. Germline V CDR1 and CDR2: MNHEY, SVGAGI. Trimming took 6 bases from V and 3 from J, leaving 12 bases between them. The CDR3 spells CASSRNSDYEQYF. In DNA form, the CDR3 reads TGTGCCAGCAGCCGCAACAGTGACTACGAGCAGTACTTC.